A single sample is the source of the 10 T cell receptor beta chains below, sequenced in a study of blood T cell repertoires in COVID-19 (dated by TCRdb to 2018 to 2020). The library was prepared using the immunoSEQ multiplex PCR assay. Held by TCRdb, this immuneACCESS table contains in-frame sequences only and omits some clones. Under half of the omission traces to an unresolved V gene where checked; the cause of the rest is unknown. Within this sample are some 250,000 clones, with roughly 77% of them counted one time only. Of the sample, around 3.2% is held by the ten largest clones. Material for sequencing was peripheral blood. The receptors stem from a woman aged 80 or older with acute or convalescent COVID-19.

The rearrangement joins TRBV29-1 to TRBJ1-3, with 8 bases matching TRBD1. The trim removed 4 bases at V and 1 base at J, leaving 9 bases unmatched. Per the germline V gene, CDR1 is SQVTM and CDR2 is ANQGSEA. CDR3 length: 16 residues. DNA for the CDR3: TGCAGCGTTGTGTGGCCCAGGGGGCGGTCTGGAAACACCATATATTTT. Translated: CSVVWPRGRSGNTIYF.

The genes are TRBV27 and TRBJ1-3, with D tentatively TRBD1 (5 bases). Germline CDR1 MNHEY, CDR2 SMNVEV (reference sequence). There are 11 residues in the CDR3. Trimming took 5 bases from V and 14 from J, leaving 13 bases between them. CDR3 sequence (DNA): TGTGCCAGCAGTCGGAGACAGATGGTATATTTT. The encoded protein is CASSRRQMVYF.

This clone was found a few times. This chain connects TRBV7-9 to TRBJ1-3; the D gene is possibly TRBD1 (5 bases). The CDR3 length is 14 residues. The germline gives CDR1 SEHNR, CDR2 FQNEAQ (reference sequence). Trimming shortened V by 2 bases and J by 4 bases, and 9 bases separated the two germline ends. The CDR3 DNA sequence: TGTGCCAGCAGCTTACGTGGGGCGGGAAACACCATATATTTT. Translating it yields CASSLRGAGNTIYF.

This clone was picked up a small number of times. In DNA, the CDR3 is TGCGCCAGCAGCCAACCGGACAGAACCAACACTGAAGCTTTCTTT. Its translation: CASSQPDRTNTEAFF. This rearrangement joins TRBV5-1 to TRBJ1-1, with D possibly matching TRBD1 (6 bases). Germline assignment: CDR1 SGHRS and CDR2 YFSETQ. V was trimmed by 4 bases and J by 2 bases, leaving 15 bases between them. The CDR3 runs to 15 residues. Combining the CDR3 with reference TRBV5-1 and TRBJ1-1 gives the whole variable domain KAGVTQTPRYLIKTRGQQVTLSCSPISGHRSVSWYQQTPGQGLQFLFEYFSETQRNKGNFPGRFSGRQFSNSRSEMNVSTLELGDSALYLCASSQPDRTNTEAFFGQGTRLTVV.

The V gene is TRBV6-5, the J gene TRBJ2-3; 9 nucleotides agree with TRBD1. CDR3 length: 15 amino acids. The germline gives CDR1 MNHEY, CDR2 SVGAGI. V lost 4 bases to trimming and J lost 4 bases; unmatched junction nucleotides: 6. CDR3 sequence reads: CASSSRDRVPDTQYF. CDR3 nucleotide sequence: TGTGCCAGCAGTTCCCGGGACAGGGTACCAGATACGCAGTATTTT.

The V call is TRBV30, the J call TRBJ1-2; 7 positions agree with TRBD1. The CDR3 has 14 residues. V lost 0 bases, J lost 8 bases, and 9 bases stayed unmatched. CDR1 GTSNPN and CDR2 SVGIG come from the germline V gene (reference sequence). The CDR3 loop is CAWSVRLGQRGYTF. CDR3 nucleotides: TGTGCCTGGAGTGTACGGTTGGGACAGCGGGGCTACACCTTC.

The rearrangement links TRBV6-6 to TRBJ2-5, with 9 bases fitting TRBD1. With 5 bases clipped from V and 3 bases from J, the junction kept 16 bases outside the gene matches. The CDR3 has 18 residues. Looked up from germline, CDR1 is MNHNY and CDR2 is SVGAGI (reference sequence). This CDR3 is CASSPRGIGQGHKETQYF. Here the CDR3 DNA reads TGTGCCAGCAGTCCCCGCGGGATTGGACAGGGGCATAAAGAGACCCAGTACTTC.

The chain uses TRBV6-5 and TRBJ1-2, with 11 positions matching TRBD1. The V gene end was trimmed by 6 bases and the J gene end by 7 bases; junction bases not matched to a gene: 4. CDR1 and CDR2 from the germline V gene are MNHEY and SVGAGI. The CDR3 is 13 amino acids. The CDR3 DNA reads TGTGCCAGCAGCCGGGGACAGGGGGGTGGCTACACCTTC. Translating it yields CASSRGQGGGYTF.

This chain connects TRBV19 to TRBJ1-1, with 7 bases fitting TRBD1. The germline V gene has CDR1 LNHDA and CDR2 SQIVND (reference sequence). Trimming took 6 bases from V and 4 from J; bases not matched to a gene: 8. This CDR3 is 14 amino acids long. The CDR3 spells CASRRGQGGTEAFF. The CDR3 coding sequence is TGTGCCAGTAGGCGAGGGCAGGGGGGCACTGAAGCTTTCTTT.

V gene TRBV29-1 combines with J gene TRBJ2-1, with 8 nucleotides matching TRBD1. Per the germline V gene, CDR1 is SQVTM and CDR2 is ANQGSEA. This CDR3 has 13 residues. V lost 6 bases, J lost 5 bases, and 6 bases stayed unmatched. The CDR3 DNA reads TGCAGCGTGGGGGACAGGTTGCACAATGAGCAGTTCTTC. Translated, it gives CSVGDRLHNEQFF.